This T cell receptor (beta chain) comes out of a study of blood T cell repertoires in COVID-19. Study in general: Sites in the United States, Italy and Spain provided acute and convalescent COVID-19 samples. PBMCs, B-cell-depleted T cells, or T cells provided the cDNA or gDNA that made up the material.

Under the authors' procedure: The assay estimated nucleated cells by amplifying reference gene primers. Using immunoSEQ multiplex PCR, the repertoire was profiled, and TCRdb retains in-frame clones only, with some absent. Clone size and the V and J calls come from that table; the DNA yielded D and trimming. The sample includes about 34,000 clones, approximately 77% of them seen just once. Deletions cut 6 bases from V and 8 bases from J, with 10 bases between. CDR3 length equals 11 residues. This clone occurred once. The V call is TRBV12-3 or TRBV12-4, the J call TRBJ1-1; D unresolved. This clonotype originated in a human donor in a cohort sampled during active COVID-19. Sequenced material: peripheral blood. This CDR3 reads CASSLMREAFF. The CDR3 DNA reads TGTGCCAGCAGCTTGATGCGCGAAGCTTTCTTT.